These 32 T cell receptor beta chains were sequenced from one sample in a study of T cells in Graves' hyperthyroidism and ophthalmopathy. Amplified TCR beta CDR3 regions derived from RNA transcripts. When the TCR CDR3 underwent first-round RT-PCR, the HTBI primer set was used. In TCRdb, the multiplex PCR reads were re-called with MiXCR into one record per CDR3 protein. The sample records some 700,000 distinct CDR3 sequences, roughly 17% being singletons. Sequenced input: blood. These TCRs come from a man in his fifties or sixties with Graves' hyperthyroidism.

The CDR3 region is CASSQGGSVNTGELFF. The CDR3 region has the DNA TGCGCCAGCAGCCAAGGCGGGTCTGTAAACACCGGGGAGCTGTTTTTT. The chain combines TRBV4-3 with TRBJ2-2; D might be TRBD2 (5 bases). Germline V gene lookup returns CDR1 LGHNA and CDR2 YSLEER. Trimming cost V 1 base and J 2 bases, with 11 bases left between them. The CDR3 is 16 residues long.

This clonotype came up many times. V and J are TRBV11-2 and TRBJ2-2, with 10 positions matching TRBD2. The CDR3 runs 16 residues. The V gene's germline CDR1 is SGHAT and CDR2 FQNNGV. V was pared by 2 bases and J by 3 bases, with 3 bases of the junction left unmatched. The CDR3 DNA reads TGTGCCAGCAGCTTAACCCTAGCGGGAGACACCGGGGAGCTGTTTTTT. Amino acids: CASSLTLAGDTGELFF.

This clonotype was observed at least ten times. The chain links TRBV12-3 or TRBV12-4 to TRBJ1-1; 8 nucleotides line up with TRBD1. This CDR3 has 15 amino acids. V shed 4 bases, J shed 1 base, and the junction held 5 bases outside the gene matches. For the CDR3, the DNA is TGTGCCAGCAGTTCCAAGACAGGGGAGAACACTGAAGCTTTCTTT. Protein: CASSSKTGENTEAFF.

This clonotype occurred a few times. The chain joins TRBV6-2 or TRBV6-3 to TRBJ1-1; D gene unclear. Germline V gene sequence: CDR1 MNHEY, CDR2 SVGEGT. This CDR3 is 11 amino acids long. Deletions cut 8 bases from V and 3 bases from J, with 7 bases between. CDR3 amino acids: CASGTHTEAFF. The CDR3 coding sequence is TGTGCCAGCGGAACCCACACTGAAGCTTTCTTT.

In its sample, this clonotype was seen a few times. A much larger clone sits a single nucleotide away, making a read error possible. This chain uses TRBV12-3 or TRBV12-4 with TRBJ2-7, with TRBD2 matching over 16 bases. This CDR3 is 17 amino acids long. CDR3 sequence: CTSSLLGTSGRAVEQYF. In DNA form, the CDR3 reads TGTACCAGCAGTCTCTTAGGGACTAGCGGGAGGGCCGTCGAGCAGTACTTC.

This clonotype was detected many times. The genes are TRBV14 and TRBJ1-1; no clear D. Germline V gives CDR1 SGHDN, CDR2 FVKESK. The CDR3 consists of 14 residues. Between the trimmed V and J ends, which lost 4 bases and 0 bases, there was a span of 9 bases. The CDR3 is CASSPFRLNTEAFF. The CDR3 region has the DNA TGTGCCAGCAGCCCCTTTAGATTGAACACTGAAGCTTTCTTT.

This clonotype was detected only a few times. The chain couples TRBV5-8 to TRBJ2-3; 8 positions match TRBD1. The ends lost 4 bases at V and 4 bases at J; junction bases unmatched: 5. The CDR3 has 14 amino acids. Germline CDR1 SGHTS, CDR2 YDEGEE. Here the CDR3 DNA reads TGTGCCAGCAGCCGGACAGGGTCAGCAGATACGCAGTATTTT. Its translation is CASSRTGSADTQYF.

The chain couples TRBV7-8 to TRBJ1-1, with 7 bases lining up with TRBD1. V gave up 2 bases and J gave up 5 bases; unmatched junction bases: 14. This CDR3 has 17 amino acids. Germline values: CDR1 SGHVS, CDR2 FQNEAQ. This chain's CDR3 is CASSLNPYRGEGTEAFF. The CDR3 DNA reads as TGTGCCAGCAGCTTAAACCCCTACAGGGGAGAGGGAACTGAAGCTTTCTTT.

V and J are TRBV13 and TRBJ1-2, with unresolved D. Germline CDR1 PRHDT, CDR2 FYEKMQ (reference sequence). V lost 0 bases and J lost 4, with 18 bases in between. CDR3 length: 17 residues. Here the CDR3 DNA reads TGTGCCAGCAGCTTAGGAGGACCGAGAAAGACATTCTATGGCTACACCTTC. It translates to CASSLGGPRKTFYGYTF.

The chain recombines TRBV19 with TRBJ1-2, with D hard to call. The CDR3 loop spans 14 amino acids. With 5 bases removed from V and 2 bases from J, the gap between germline ends came to 12 bases. Germline-derived CDR1 and CDR2 are LNHDA and SQIVND (reference sequence). The CDR3 region has the DNA TGTGCCAGTAGTCAGCGTCCAGAAAACTATGGCTACACCTTC. Encoded protein: CASSQRPENYGYTF.

The J gene is TRBJ2-2, the V gene TRBV6-5, with 8 bases aligning to TRBD2. Germline CDR1 is MNHEY and CDR2 is SVGAGI. V lost 0 bases, J lost 0 bases, and 9 bases stayed unmatched. The length of the CDR3 is 19 residues. The CDR3 reads CASSYSVAGRTSNTGELFF. Written as DNA, the CDR3 is TGTGCCAGCAGTTACTCGGTAGCGGGACGAACCTCGAACACCGGGGAGCTGTTTTTT.

This clonotype was counted a few times. The V gene is TRBV28, the J gene TRBJ2-7; TRBD1 is a possible D gene (6 bases). Germline assignment: CDR1 MDHEN and CDR2 SYDVKM. V was shortened by 6 bases and J by 3 bases, with 12 bases between the two germline ends. The CDR3 extends over 13 amino acids. DNA of the CDR3: TGTGCCAGCAGCCGCCGGGACAACTACGAGCAGTACTTC. This codes for CASSRRDNYEQYF.

The chain links TRBV6-1 to TRBJ1-2; tentatively, D is TRBD1 (6 bases). The CDR3 contains 15 residues. V lost 5 bases to trimming and J lost 4 bases, with 17 bases between them. Germline V gives CDR1 MNHNS, CDR2 SASEGT. In DNA form, the CDR3 reads TGTGCCAGCAGTCCAAACTTGGGGGGGCTCTATGGCTACACCTTC. It translates to CASSPNLGGLYGYTF.

This clonotype showed up just a few times. The chain is built from TRBV5-1 and TRBJ1-1; 9 nucleotides agree with TRBD1. CDR3 length: 14 amino acids. Germline V gives CDR1 SGHRS, CDR2 YFSETQ. Trimming at V came to 3 bases and at J to 8 bases, leaving 8 bases not matched to a gene. The CDR3 DNA sequence: TGCGCCAGCAGCTACTCGGGACAGGGACTGGAAGCTTTCTTT. The encoded protein is CASSYSGQGLEAFF.

This clonotype was seen a handful of times. The V and J genes are TRBV7-2 and TRBJ1-2; D is unresolved. The CDR3 covers 13 residues. CDR1 SGHTA and CDR2 FQGNSA come from the germline V gene. Trimming removed 4 bases at V and 8 bases at J, with 14 bases between. CDR3 sequence reads: CASSSNRGAGYTF. The CDR3 DNA reads TGTGCCAGCAGCTCTAACAGAGGAGCCGGCTACACCTTC.

This clonotype was recorded at least ten times. This rearrangement joins TRBV11-2 to TRBJ1-4; 9 positions match TRBD1. The CDR3 spans 17 residues. Germline CDR1 and CDR2: SGHAT and FQNNGV. V dropped 1 base and J dropped 4; count of bases not matched to a gene: 7. The CDR3 loop is CASSLGSTGGRNEKLFF. The CDR3 DNA reads TGTGCCAGCAGCTTAGGATCCACAGGGGGCCGTAATGAAAAACTGTTTTTT.

The CDR3 coding sequence is TGTGCCAGCAGTTGGAATCCCGGGGTCTACGAGCAGTACTTC. Its protein is CASSWNPGVYEQYF. The genes are TRBV6-5 and TRBJ2-7, with D possibly matching TRBD2 (5 bases). The CDR3 loop spans 14 amino acids. The V end was cut by 4 bases, the J end by 3 bases, with 13 bases between. Germline lookup yields CDR1 MNHEY and CDR2 SVGAGI.

This clonotype turned up a few times. CDR3 loop: CASISSGIADYEQYF. DNA for the CDR3: TGTGCCAGCATTTCTAGCGGGATAGCTGACTACGAGCAGTACTTC. V gene TRBV28 combines with J gene TRBJ2-7; 9 positions agree with TRBD2. This CDR3 is built from 15 residues. Germline values: CDR1 MDHEN, CDR2 SYDVKM. V gave up 7 bases and J gave up 3 bases; unmatched junction bases: 10. The variable domain in full, with the rest retrieved from reference TRBV28 and TRBJ2-7, is DVKVTQSSRYLVKRTGEKVFLECVQDMDHENMFWYRQDPGLGLRLIYFSYDVKMKEKGDIPEGYSVSREKKERFSLILESASTNQTSMYLCASISSGIADYEQYFGPGTRLTVT.

This clonotype was counted only a few times. The chain combines TRBV28 with TRBJ2-2, with TRBD1 as a possible D gene (5 bases). This CDR3 contains 17 residues. V was trimmed by 6 bases and J by 7 bases, leaving 24 bases between them. CDR1 and CDR2 (germline): MDHEN, SYDVKM. The CDR3 protein is CASSKNAGLVSVGELFF. The CDR3 DNA reads as TGTGCCAGCAGCAAAAACGCAGGGCTAGTGAGTGTCGGGGAGCTGTTTTTT.

This clonotype was detected many times. The rearrangement joins TRBV2 to TRBJ1-5; 11 bases map to TRBD1. The CDR3 contains 17 residues. V gave up 4 bases and J gave up 1 base; unmatched junction bases: 6. CDR1 and CDR2 from the germline V gene are SNHLY and FYNNEI. The CDR3 DNA follows: TGTGCCAGCAGTGCCCGGACAGGGGGCGCGAGCAATCAGCCCCAGCATTTT. It specifies CASSARTGGASNQPQHF.

For the CDR3, the DNA is TGCGCCAGCAGCCAAGCACCAGGGAGCTCCTACGAGCAGTACTTC. Translating it yields CASSQAPGSSYEQYF. The chain employs TRBV4-3 and TRBJ2-7; D possibly matches TRBD1 or TRBD2 (5 bases each). The germline V gene has CDR1 LGHNA and CDR2 YSLEER. V was trimmed by 1 base and J by 0 bases, leaving 10 bases between them. The CDR3 has 15 residues.

This clonotype was found a few times. The chain couples TRBV6-2 or TRBV6-3 to TRBJ2-2, with D perhaps matching TRBD1 (6 bases). The CDR3 length is 17 residues. CDR1 is MNHEY and CDR2 is SVGEGT in the germline V gene. V shed 6 bases and J shed 3 bases, with 20 bases lying between them. The CDR3 spells CASRPSHRALYTGELFF. CDR3 DNA: TGTGCCAGCAGACCGTCTCACAGGGCCTTATACACCGGGGAGCTGTTTTTT.

This sequence joins TRBV10-3 and TRBJ1-2; TRBD1 might be the D (6 bases). The V gene lost 11 bases and the J gene lost 2 bases, with 15 bases spanning the gap. Per germline, CDR1 ENHRY and CDR2 SYGVKD. The CDR3 is 13 residues long. The CDR3 spells CASLQGSNYGYTF. The DNA for the CDR3 is TGTGCCTCGCTTCAGGGGTCCAACTATGGCTACACCTTC.

This clonotype was picked up a small number of times. The CDR3 DNA reads as TGCAGTGCTAGAGATGGCCGCCTTTCGGGCAATCAGCCCCAGCATTTT. Encoded protein: CSARDGRLSGNQPQHF. The rearrangement links TRBV20-1 to TRBJ1-5; D ambiguous. V gave up 0 bases and J gave up 2 bases, with 14 bases separating them. In germline, CDR1 is DFQATT, CDR2 SNEGSKA (reference sequence). CDR3 length: 16 amino acids.

This clonotype appeared many times. The V gene is TRBV5-8, the J gene TRBJ1-1; no definite D call. The CDR3 has 13 residues. V shed 2 bases and J shed 1 base, with 6 bases lying between them. Germline V lookup: CDR1 SGHTS, CDR2 YDEGEE. The CDR3: CASSFKENTEAFF. The CDR3 DNA is TGTGCCAGCAGCTTTAAGGAGAACACTGAAGCTTTCTTT.

This clonotype has a handful of counts. V and J are TRBV7-2 and TRBJ1-2; no definite D call. CDR1 SGHTA and CDR2 FQGNSA come from the germline V gene. Between the trimmed V and J ends, which lost 2 bases and 4 bases, there was a span of 17 bases. The CDR3 totals 16 residues. CDR3 nucleotides: TGTGCCAGCAGCTTAAGGCCGGCCCCAGCGGGCTATGGCTACACCTTC. Its translation: CASSLRPAPAGYGYTF.

This clonotype was counted only a few times. The chain combines TRBV3-1 with TRBJ2-1; D may be TRBD2 (6 bases). The CDR3 covers 15 residues. The V end was cut by 4 bases, the J end by 8 bases, with 18 bases between. CDR1 is LGHDT and CDR2 is YNNKEL in the germline V gene (reference sequence). CDR3 DNA sequence: TGTGCCAGCAGCCTCGGAGGGCCCTCTTTTTATGAGCAGTTCTTC. Translating it yields CASSLGGPSFYEQFF.

This chain connects TRBV7-3 to TRBJ2-1; TRBD1 matches at 10 bases. After removal of 3 bases from V and 4 bases from J, the junction contained 9 bases not matched to a gene. The germline CDR1 and CDR2 sequences are SGHTA and FQGTGA. This CDR3 has 17 amino acids. In nucleotides, the CDR3 is TGTGCCAGCAGCTTTGGCGCCGGGGACAGGGGATACAATGAGCAGTTCTTC. Translated: CASSFGAGDRGYNEQFF.

Worth noting for this clonotype: One end of the junction is discordant with germline, which a read error may explain. The rearrangement joins TRBV28 to TRBJ1-6, with a weak D call TRBD1 (6 bases). Germline assignment: CDR1 MDHEN and CDR2 SYDVKM. The CDR3 covers 15 residues. This CDR3 reads CASSRGAQDNAPLHF. DNA of the CDR3: TGTGCCAGCTCGAGGGGGGCACAGGATAATGCACCCCTCCACTTT.

This clonotype has a single count. An end of the junction differs from the germline gene, which may be a read error. The CDR3 DNA sequence: TGTGCCAGCTCATCACCGGTGTTTGAGACCCAGTCCTTC. It translates to CASSSPVFETQSF. The V gene is TRBV18, the J gene TRBJ2-5; D is undetermined. CDR3 length: 13 amino acids. In germline, CDR1 is KGHSH, CDR2 LQKENI.

The chain joins TRBV7-9 to TRBJ1-1, with 9 positions matching TRBD1. Looked up from germline, CDR1 is SEHNR and CDR2 is FQNEAQ (reference sequence). This CDR3 contains 15 residues. With 0 bases clipped from V and 2 bases from J, the junction kept 1 base outside the gene matches. The CDR3: CASSLATGGNTEAFF. In DNA, the CDR3 is TGTGCCAGCAGCTTAGCGACAGGGGGTAACACTGAAGCTTTCTTT.

This clonotype came up many times. The V call is TRBV7-6, the J call TRBJ2-2; the D is unclear. With 1 base removed from V and 4 bases from J, the gap between germline ends came to 10 bases. This CDR3 region has 15 residues. The germline V gene has CDR1 SGHVS and CDR2 FNYEAQ. As DNA, the CDR3 is TGTGCCAGCAGCTTAGACGCGACTCCCACCGGGGAGCTGTTTTTT. Its protein product is CASSLDATPTGELFF.